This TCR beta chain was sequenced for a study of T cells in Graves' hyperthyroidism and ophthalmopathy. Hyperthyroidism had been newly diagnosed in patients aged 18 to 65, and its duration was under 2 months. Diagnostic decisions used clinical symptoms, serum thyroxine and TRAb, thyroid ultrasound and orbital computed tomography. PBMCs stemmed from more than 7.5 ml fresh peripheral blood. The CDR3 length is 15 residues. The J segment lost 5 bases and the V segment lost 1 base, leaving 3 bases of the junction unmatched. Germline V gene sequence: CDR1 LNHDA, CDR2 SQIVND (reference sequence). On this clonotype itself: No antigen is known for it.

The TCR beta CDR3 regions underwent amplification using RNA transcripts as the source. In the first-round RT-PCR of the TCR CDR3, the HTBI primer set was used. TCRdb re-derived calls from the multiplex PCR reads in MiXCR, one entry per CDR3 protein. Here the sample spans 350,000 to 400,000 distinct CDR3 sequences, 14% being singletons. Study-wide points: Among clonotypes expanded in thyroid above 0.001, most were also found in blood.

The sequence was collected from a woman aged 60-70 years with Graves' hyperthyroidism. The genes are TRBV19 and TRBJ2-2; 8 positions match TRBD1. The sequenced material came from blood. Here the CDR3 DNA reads TGTGCCAGTAGTATAGGGACAGGGAGAACCGGGGAGCTGTTTTTT. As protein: CASSIGTGRTGELFF.